The TCR beta chain described here comes from a study of blood T cell repertoires in COVID-19. Study details: From the United States, Italy and Spain came samples of acute and convalescent COVID-19. PBMCs, B-cell-depleted T cells, or T cells provided the cDNA or gDNA that made up the material.

Study processing details: Quantification of nucleated cells was approximated via reference gene primer amplification. Profiled with immunoSEQ multiplex PCR; TCRdb holds only in-frame clones, not every one. The V and J calls and the clone size are those of that table, but D and trimming were determined from the DNA. The repertoire holds about 120,000 clones, with about four fifths as singletons. This clone was seen more than once but under ten times. Germline assignment: CDR1 SGHRS and CDR2 YFSETQ. This CDR3 spans 18 amino acids. The trim removed 4 bases at V and 0 bases at J, leaving 16 bases unmatched.

This clonotype originated in a human donor in a cohort sampled during active COVID-19. The material sequenced was peripheral blood. The V gene is TRBV5-1, the J gene TRBJ2-7; 7 bases match TRBD1. CDR3 amino acids: CASSPKPVTGANSYEQYF. The CDR3 coding sequence is TGCGCCAGCAGCCCTAAACCCGTAACAGGGGCCAACTCCTACGAGCAGTACTTC.